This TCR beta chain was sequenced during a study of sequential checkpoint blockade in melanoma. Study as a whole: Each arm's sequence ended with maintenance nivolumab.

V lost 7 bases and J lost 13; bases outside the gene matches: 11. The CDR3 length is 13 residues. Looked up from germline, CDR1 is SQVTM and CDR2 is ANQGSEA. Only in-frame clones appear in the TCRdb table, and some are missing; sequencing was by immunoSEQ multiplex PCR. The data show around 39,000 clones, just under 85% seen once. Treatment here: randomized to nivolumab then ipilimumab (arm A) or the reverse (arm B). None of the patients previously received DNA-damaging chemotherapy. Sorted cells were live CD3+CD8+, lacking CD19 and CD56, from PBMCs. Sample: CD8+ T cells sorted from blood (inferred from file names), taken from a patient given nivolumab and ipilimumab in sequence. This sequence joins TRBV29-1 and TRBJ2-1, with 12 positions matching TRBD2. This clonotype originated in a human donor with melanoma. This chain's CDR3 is CSAFSGTSGLQFF. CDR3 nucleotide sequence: TGCAGCGCATTTTCCGGGACTAGCGGGCTCCAGTTCTTC.